One TCR beta chain is described in this entry. Its antigen remains unknown. Construction of the TCRbeta library involved unique molecular identifiers. TCRdb itself ran the PCR reads through MiXCR, one entry per CDR3 protein. The sample yields just over 950,000 distinct CDR3 sequences, about 29% seen once. The data stem from a study of T-cell reconstitution after alpha-beta-depleted transplantation in children. Study conclusions and caveats: At one year after transplant, newly produced T cells mostly accounted for T-cell counts and diversity. By about two months after transplant, alpha-beta T cells reportedly arose from several hundred graft clones that had expanded.

This TCR came from a boy under two years old who had a stem cell transplant for SCID, so the T cells may come from the graft donor. The sequenced sample was PBMCs, mostly from graft donor cells, obtained 360 days after TCRalphabeta/CD19-depleted stem cell transplant.

CDR3 DNA sequence: TGTGCCAGCAGCACCGAGGGAGGTACCCAAGAGACCCAGTACTTC. Its translation: CASSTEGGTQETQYF. The rearrangement links TRBV9 to TRBJ2-5; possible D gene TRBD2, 6 bases. The V end was cut by 4 bases, the J end by 1 base, with 14 bases between. This CDR3 region has 15 residues. Germline CDR1 and CDR2: SGDLS and YYNGEE. Variable domain in full (rest from reference TRBV9 and TRBJ2-5): DSGVTQTPKHLITATGQRVTLRCSPRSGDLSVYWYQQSLDQGLQFLIQYYNGEERAKGNILERFSAQQFPDLHSELNLSSLELGDSALYFCASSTEGGTQETQYFGPGTRLLVL.